A single sample is the source of the 32 T cell receptor beta chains below, sequenced in a study of blood T cells in healthy people across ages. PCR was performed a second time for about 7 to 12 cycles using a sample-barcoded 5' primer and a J-beta primer mix. TCRdb ran MiXCR on the 5' RACE reads and lists one entry per CDR3 protein. The sample carries 650,000 to 1,000,000 distinct CDR3 sequences, about half recorded once. The sequenced sample was blood. These TCRs come from a man older than 75 in good health.

The rearrangement links TRBV10-3 to TRBJ2-3; D not certain. In germline, CDR1 is ENHRY, CDR2 SYGVKD. The CDR3 has 13 amino acids. V was cut by 3 bases and J by 3 bases, with 7 bases left in between. The CDR3 DNA reads as TGTGCCATCAGTGAATGGGGTACAGATACGCAGTATTTT. This codes for CAISEWGTDTQYF.

The chain joins TRBV7-2 to TRBJ2-7, with a possible D match to TRBD1 (6 bases). Trimming took off 1 base at V and 1 base at J, with 11 bases between the two ends. The V gene's germline CDR1 is SGHTA and CDR2 FQGNSA. The CDR3 has 15 residues. CDR3 amino acids: CASSLVGGESYEQYF. CDR3 sequence (DNA): TGTGCCAGCAGCTTAGTTGGGGGCGAGTCCTACGAGCAGTACTTC. The full variable domain, its missing parts supplied by reference TRBV7-2 and TRBJ2-7, is GAGVSQSPSNKVTEKGKDVELRCDPISGHTALYWYRQSLGQGLEFLIYFQGNSAPDKSGLPSDRFSAERTGGSVSTLTIQRTQQEDSAVYLCASSLVGGESYEQYFGPGTRLTVT.

This clonotype was found a few times. The chain is built from TRBV28 and TRBJ1-2, with 10 bases fitting TRBD1. This CDR3 has 17 amino acids. V gave up 4 bases and J gave up 7 bases; unmatched junction bases: 15. Per the germline V gene, CDR1 is MDHEN and CDR2 is SYDVKM. In DNA, the CDR3 is TGTGCCAGCAGTTCCCCGGCACGGGACAGGGGACGAGTTGGCTACACCTTC. Protein product: CASSSPARDRGRVGYTF.

The rearrangement links TRBV19 to TRBJ1-4; perhaps TRBD1 as D (6 bases). CDR1 is LNHDA and CDR2 is SQIVND in the germline V gene (reference sequence). This CDR3 has 16 residues. Trimming stripped 7 bases from V and 7 bases from J, with 22 bases between. CDR3 nucleotide sequence: TGTGCCAGTACCCGATGGGGGCGATCAACTGGTGAAAAACTGTTTTTT. This sequence encodes CASTRWGRSTGEKLFF. Using reference TRBV19 and TRBJ1-4 for the parts outside the CDR3, the full variable domain is DGGITQSPKYLFRKEGQNVTLSCEQNLNHDAMYWYRQDPGQGLRLIYYSQIVNDFQKGDIAEGYSVSREKKESFPLTVTSAQKNPTAFYLCASTRWGRSTGEKLFFGSGTQLSVL.

In its sample, this clonotype was seen a few times. The chain carries TRBV5-1 and TRBJ2-3; TRBD2 matches 10 bases. V dropped 1 base and J dropped 3; count of bases not matched to a gene: 11. The CDR3 length is 18 residues. CDR1 and CDR2 from the germline V gene are SGHRS and YFSETQ. In DNA form, the CDR3 reads TGCGCCAGCAGCTTGTCCCCTAGCGGGAGTGGTGGGACAGATACGCAGTATTTT. It is translated as CASSLSPSGSGGTDTQYF.

The chain carries TRBV5-6 and TRBJ2-7, with a weak D call TRBD1 (6 bases). The CDR3 runs 14 residues. V was pared by 3 bases and J by 2 bases, with 12 bases between. Germline CDR1 is SGHDT and CDR2 is YYEEEE. In nucleotides, the CDR3 is TGTGCCAGCAGCTACAAGGGGGTAGCCTACGAGCAGTACTTC. Residues: CASSYKGVAYEQYF. Full variable domain (missing parts from reference TRBV5-6 and TRBJ2-7): DAGVTQSPTHLIKTRGQQVTLRCSPKSGHDTVSWYQQALGQGPQFIFQYYEEEERQRGNFPDRFSGHQFPNYSSELNVNALLLGDSALYLCASSYKGVAYEQYFGPGTRLTVT.

The chain links TRBV11-2 to TRBJ2-1; a weak D match, TRBD2 (6 bases). Trimming left V 7 bases short and J 5 bases short, with 24 bases between. Germline V gene lookup returns CDR1 SGHAT and CDR2 FQNNGV. This CDR3 spans 17 amino acids. CDR3 sequence: CASTPGWGEASDNEQFF. The CDR3 nucleotides read TGTGCCAGCACCCCAGGATGGGGGGAGGCAAGTGACAATGAGCAGTTCTTC.

This clonotype was seen more than once but under ten times. This chain links TRBV6-5 with TRBJ2-3, with D possibly TRBD1 on 5 matching bases. CDR1 and CDR2 (germline): MNHEY, SVGAGI. The germline V and J ends were trimmed by 2 bases and 2 bases, with 14 bases remaining between them. This CDR3 is built from 16 residues. The DNA of the CDR3 is TGTGCCAGCAGTTACACACCAGGGTCCCCCACAGATACGCAGTATTTT. Its protein is CASSYTPGSPTDTQYF.

This clonotype has more than one count but fewer than ten. V and J are TRBV7-3 and TRBJ2-7, with D perhaps assigned TRBD1 or TRBD2 (5 bases each). Germline V gene lookup returns CDR1 SGHTA and CDR2 FQGTGA. The CDR3 consists of 15 residues. The germline V and J ends were trimmed by 0 bases and 6 bases, with 15 bases remaining between them. DNA for the CDR3: TGTGCCAGCAGCTTAACCGGGGCAGGAGCTTCCGAGCAGTACTTC. Protein sequence: CASSLTGAGASEQYF.

In nucleotides, the CDR3 is TGTGCCAGCAGCCAAGATCTGGGGACTAGCGTCGAGACCCAGTACTTC. Its translation is CASSQDLGTSVETQYF. The chain employs TRBV3-1 and TRBJ2-5; the match to TRBD2 covers 10 bases. Germline loops: CDR1 LGHDT, CDR2 YNNKEL (reference sequence). J lost 5 bases, V lost 0 bases, and 6 bases had no gene match. The CDR3 covers 16 residues.

The chain has TRBV7-9 and TRBJ2-7; unclear D gene. CDR3 length: 12 amino acids. The V gene's germline CDR1 is SEHNR and CDR2 FQNEAQ (reference sequence). Between the trimmed V and J ends, which lost 8 bases and 4 bases, there was a span of 12 bases. In DNA form, the CDR3 reads TGTGCCAGCGAGACGTCAACATACGAGCAGTACTTC. Translating it yields CASETSTYEQYF.

V and J are TRBV6-1 and TRBJ1-5; no firm D call. The V end lost 7 bases, the J end lost 2 bases, and 12 bases lay between the germline ends. The CDR3 has 14 residues. The germline V gene has CDR1 MNHNS and CDR2 SASEGT. The CDR3 loop reads CASNARIGNQPQHF. The CDR3 DNA sequence: TGTGCCAGCAATGCGAGGATAGGCAATCAGCCCCAGCATTTT.

This sequence joins TRBV28 and TRBJ2-5; D ambiguous. The V gene's germline CDR1 is MDHEN and CDR2 SYDVKM. The ends were cut back, 6 bases at V and 8 bases at J, with 19 bases in the middle. This CDR3 is built from 14 residues. The CDR3: CASRSQRLWETQYF. The CDR3 bases are TGTGCCAGCAGGTCCCAGCGCTTATGGGAAACCCAGTACTTC.

This clonotype was recorded at least ten times. The chain links TRBV29-1 to TRBJ2-7, with TRBD2 matching over 12 bases. CDR1 and CDR2 (germline): SQVTM, ANQGSEA. There are 15 residues in the CDR3. J was trimmed by 4 bases and V by 3 bases; bases with no gene match: 7. CDR3 sequence reads: CSVEKTSGRSYEQYF. CDR3 nucleotide sequence: TGCAGCGTTGAGAAGACTAGCGGGAGATCATACGAGCAGTACTTC.

This clonotype was counted a few times. This chain uses TRBV6-2 or TRBV6-3 with TRBJ2-7; TRBD2 aligns across 7 bases. The CDR3 extends over 14 amino acids. Germline CDR1 MNHEY, CDR2 SVGEGT. V lost 4 bases and J lost 4; bases outside the gene matches: 7. This CDR3 reads CASSLLAGEYEQYF. CDR3 DNA sequence: TGTGCCAGCAGTTTGCTGGCGGGGGAATACGAGCAGTACTTC.

About this clonotype: A much larger clone lies one base from this, so it may be a read error. This chain joins TRBV10-3 and TRBJ1-1; D is undetermined. Germline CDR1 reads ENHRY; CDR2 reads SYGVKD. V lost 2 bases and J 1 base, leaving 11 bases between the germline ends. The CDR3 runs to 15 residues. In DNA form, the CDR3 reads TGTGCCATCAGTGAGGAGGGAGACACGAACACTGAAGCTTTCTTT. Its translation: CAISEEGDTNTEAFF.

Comments on this clonotype: In this CDR3 the conserved last residue, phenylalanine or tryptophan, is missing, so a read error is likely. The V and J genes are TRBV5-1 and TRBJ2-5, with TRBD2 as a possible D gene (6 bases). The DNA matches TRBJ2-7 better at its end, which makes the J call doubtful. Germline values: CDR1 SGHRS, CDR2 YFSETQ. This CDR3 contains 14 residues. DNA of the CDR3: TGCGCCGGCAGTGCGGGGCGGGATAACTCCGAGCAGTACATC. Its translation: CAGSAGRDNSEQYI.

The table lists this clonotype with a few counts. This chain uses TRBV5-1 with TRBJ2-5, with 8 bases fitting TRBD1. The ends lost 1 base at V and 11 bases at J; junction bases unmatched: 19. Germline CDR1 SGHRS, CDR2 YFSETQ. The CDR3 extends over 17 amino acids. CDR3 DNA: TGCGCCAGCAGCTTGTCCTTTCGCGGGACAGGATATGGAGAGCAGTACTTC. Residues: CASSLSFRGTGYGEQYF. Together with reference TRBV5-1 and TRBJ2-5, the CDR3 gives the full variable domain: KAGVTQTPRYLIKTRGQQVTLSCSPISGHRSVSWYQQTPGQGLQFLFEYFSETQRNKGNFPGRFSGRQFSNSRSEMNVSTLELGDSALYLCASSLSFRGTGYGEQYFGPGTRLLVL.

This clonotype has at least ten counts. The chain combines TRBV7-2 with TRBJ2-1; TRBD2 matches at 9 bases. The ends lost 1 base at V and 8 bases at J; junction bases unmatched: 3. Germline assignment: CDR1 SGHTA and CDR2 FQGNSA. This CDR3 has 14 amino acids. CDR3 DNA sequence: TGTGCCAGCAGCTTAGATCGGACTAGCGATGAGCAGTTCTTC. Amino acid sequence: CASSLDRTSDEQFF. The full variable domain, rest sourced from reference TRBV7-2 and TRBJ2-1, is GAGVSQSPSNKVTEKGKDVELRCDPISGHTALYWYRQSLGQGLEFLIYFQGNSAPDKSGLPSDRFSAERTGGSVSTLTIQRTQQEDSAVYLCASSLDRTSDEQFFGPGTRLTVL.

This sequence joins TRBV12-3 or TRBV12-4 and TRBJ2-7; D is possibly TRBD1 (6 bases). The CDR3 extends over 14 amino acids. V lost 2 bases, J lost 5 bases, and 13 bases lay in between. The CDR3, as DNA: TGTGCCAGCAGTTTATGGACAGTTGGGAACGAGCAGTACTTC. Translation: CASSLWTVGNEQYF.

In this sample, this clonotype turned up many times. The chain couples TRBV4-3 to TRBJ2-7, with 8 bases fitting TRBD2. Germline values: CDR1 LGHNA, CDR2 YSLEER. This CDR3 is built from 13 residues. V lost 4 bases, J lost 7 bases, and 6 bases stayed unmatched. CDR3 nucleotides: TGCGCCAGCAGCCTCTTGCGCGGGGGGGAGCAGTACTTC. Its protein product is CASSLLRGGEQYF.

V gene TRBV24-1 combines with J gene TRBJ2-3; 7 nucleotides align to TRBD1. The CDR3 consists of 16 residues. V trimming: 4 bases; J trimming: 2 bases; junction bases outside the gene matches: 8. The V gene's germline CDR1 is KGHDR and CDR2 SFDVKD. In DNA, the CDR3 is TGTGCCACCAGTGACCCCACAGGGGCCATCACAGATACGCAGTATTTT. Encoded protein: CATSDPTGAITDTQYF.

The CDR3 here is CASSAAARNEQFF. The CDR3 DNA follows: TGTGCCAGCAGTGCTGCTGCGAGGAATGAGCAGTTCTTC. This chain uses TRBV25-1 with TRBJ2-1; D is uncertain. Germline V gives CDR1 MGHDK, CDR2 SYGVNS. The CDR3 is made up of 13 amino acids. Deletions cut 4 bases from V and 7 bases from J, with 11 bases between. The whole variable domain, filled in from reference TRBV25-1 and TRBJ2-1, reads EADIYQTPRYLVIGTGKKITLECSQTMGHDKMYWYQQDPGMELHLIHYSYGVNSTEKGDLSSESTVSRIRTEHFPLTLESARPSHTSQYLCASSAAARNEQFFGPGTRLTVL.

The genes are TRBV28 and TRBJ2-7; D gene ambiguous. Deletions cut 5 bases from V and 0 bases from J, with 8 bases between. This CDR3 comprises 13 residues. CDR1 is MDHEN, CDR2 SYDVKM, per germline. The CDR3 is CASSVSNSYEQYF. The CDR3 nucleotides are TGTGCCAGCAGTGTTTCGAACTCCTACGAGCAGTACTTC.

The chain is built from TRBV10-1 and TRBJ2-1; 12 nucleotides align to TRBD2. The CDR3 totals 15 residues. J was trimmed by 8 bases and V by 4 bases; bases with no gene match: 6. Looked up from germline, CDR1 is WNHNN and CDR2 is SYGVQD (reference sequence). CDR3 protein: CASSAWTSGKDEQFF. The CDR3 DNA is TGCGCCAGCAGTGCCTGGACTAGCGGGAAAGATGAGCAGTTCTTC.

This clonotype was recorded only once. V is TRBV7-3 and J is TRBJ2-1; D unclear. The J call may be wrong; the DNA end is better matched by TRBJ2-7. Germline V CDR1 and CDR2: SGHTA, FQGTGA. CDR3 size: 16 residues. As DNA, the CDR3 is TGTGCCAGCAGCCCGCCTGGGGTGAGCTCCTACAATGAGCAGTACTTC. Its translation is CASSPPGVSSYNEQYF.

This chain connects TRBV20-1 to TRBJ2-5; no reliable D call. Trimming stripped 3 bases from V and 1 base from J, with 3 bases between. The CDR3 is 11 amino acids. Germline CDR1 is DFQATT and CDR2 is SNEGSKA (reference sequence). CDR3 sequence reads: CSARTQETQYF. CDR3 nucleotides: TGCAGTGCTAGGACCCAAGAGACCCAGTACTTC.

The chain links TRBV20-1 to TRBJ2-1; D remains unclear. Germline assignment: CDR1 DFQATT and CDR2 SNEGSKA (reference sequence). This CDR3 is 12 amino acids long. V shed 2 bases and J shed 8 bases, with 10 bases lying between them. Written as DNA, the CDR3 is TGCAGTGCTAGACCAGTATTGGATGAGCAGTTCTTC. This gives the protein CSARPVLDEQFF.

The genes are TRBV7-2 and TRBJ2-1; D might be TRBD2 (5 bases). Per the germline V gene, CDR1 is SGHTA and CDR2 is FQGNSA. The V end lost 5 bases, the J end lost 3 bases, and 17 bases lay between the germline ends. The CDR3 spans 16 residues. Here the CDR3 reads CASSPRSSGYYNEQFF. In DNA, the CDR3 is TGTGCCAGCAGCCCCCGTTCGAGCGGCTACTACAATGAGCAGTTCTTC.

In this sample, this clonotype turned up a few times. V is TRBV29-1 and J is TRBJ2-7, with TRBD2 matching over 14 bases. Germline lookup yields CDR1 SQVTM and CDR2 ANQGSEA. The CDR3 loop spans 13 amino acids. Trimming at V came to 7 bases and at J to 6 bases, leaving 5 bases not matched to a gene. CDR3: CSAGTSGSVEQYF. The CDR3 DNA sequence: TGCAGCGCTGGGACTAGCGGGAGTGTCGAGCAGTACTTC.

The chain couples TRBV4-3 to TRBJ1-6; perhaps TRBD1 as D (5 bases). The V and J ends lost 2 bases and 0 bases respectively, with 11 bases between them. This CDR3 contains 17 residues. Germline V gene lookup returns CDR1 LGHNA and CDR2 YSLEER. The CDR3 region is CASSQIQVGSYNSPLHF. DNA of the CDR3: TGCGCCAGCAGCCAAATACAGGTTGGCTCCTATAATTCACCCCTCCACTTT.

The chain has TRBV12-3 or TRBV12-4 and TRBJ2-5; D may be TRBD2 (6 bases). The J call may be incorrect, as the DNA end agrees better with TRBJ2-7. The CDR3 length is 13 residues. CDR3 sequence reads: CASRPGTGYEQYF. CDR3 DNA: TGTGCCAGCAGACCAGGGACTGGGTACGAGCAGTACTTC.